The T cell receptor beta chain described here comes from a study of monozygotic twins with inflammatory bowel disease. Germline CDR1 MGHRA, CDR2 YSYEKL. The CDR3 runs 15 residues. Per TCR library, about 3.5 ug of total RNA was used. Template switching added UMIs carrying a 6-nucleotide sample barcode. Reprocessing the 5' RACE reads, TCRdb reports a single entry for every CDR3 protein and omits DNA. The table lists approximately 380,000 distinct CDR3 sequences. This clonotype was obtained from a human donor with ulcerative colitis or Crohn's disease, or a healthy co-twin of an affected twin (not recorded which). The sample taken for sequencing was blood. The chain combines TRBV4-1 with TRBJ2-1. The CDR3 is CASSQDANSYNEQFF.